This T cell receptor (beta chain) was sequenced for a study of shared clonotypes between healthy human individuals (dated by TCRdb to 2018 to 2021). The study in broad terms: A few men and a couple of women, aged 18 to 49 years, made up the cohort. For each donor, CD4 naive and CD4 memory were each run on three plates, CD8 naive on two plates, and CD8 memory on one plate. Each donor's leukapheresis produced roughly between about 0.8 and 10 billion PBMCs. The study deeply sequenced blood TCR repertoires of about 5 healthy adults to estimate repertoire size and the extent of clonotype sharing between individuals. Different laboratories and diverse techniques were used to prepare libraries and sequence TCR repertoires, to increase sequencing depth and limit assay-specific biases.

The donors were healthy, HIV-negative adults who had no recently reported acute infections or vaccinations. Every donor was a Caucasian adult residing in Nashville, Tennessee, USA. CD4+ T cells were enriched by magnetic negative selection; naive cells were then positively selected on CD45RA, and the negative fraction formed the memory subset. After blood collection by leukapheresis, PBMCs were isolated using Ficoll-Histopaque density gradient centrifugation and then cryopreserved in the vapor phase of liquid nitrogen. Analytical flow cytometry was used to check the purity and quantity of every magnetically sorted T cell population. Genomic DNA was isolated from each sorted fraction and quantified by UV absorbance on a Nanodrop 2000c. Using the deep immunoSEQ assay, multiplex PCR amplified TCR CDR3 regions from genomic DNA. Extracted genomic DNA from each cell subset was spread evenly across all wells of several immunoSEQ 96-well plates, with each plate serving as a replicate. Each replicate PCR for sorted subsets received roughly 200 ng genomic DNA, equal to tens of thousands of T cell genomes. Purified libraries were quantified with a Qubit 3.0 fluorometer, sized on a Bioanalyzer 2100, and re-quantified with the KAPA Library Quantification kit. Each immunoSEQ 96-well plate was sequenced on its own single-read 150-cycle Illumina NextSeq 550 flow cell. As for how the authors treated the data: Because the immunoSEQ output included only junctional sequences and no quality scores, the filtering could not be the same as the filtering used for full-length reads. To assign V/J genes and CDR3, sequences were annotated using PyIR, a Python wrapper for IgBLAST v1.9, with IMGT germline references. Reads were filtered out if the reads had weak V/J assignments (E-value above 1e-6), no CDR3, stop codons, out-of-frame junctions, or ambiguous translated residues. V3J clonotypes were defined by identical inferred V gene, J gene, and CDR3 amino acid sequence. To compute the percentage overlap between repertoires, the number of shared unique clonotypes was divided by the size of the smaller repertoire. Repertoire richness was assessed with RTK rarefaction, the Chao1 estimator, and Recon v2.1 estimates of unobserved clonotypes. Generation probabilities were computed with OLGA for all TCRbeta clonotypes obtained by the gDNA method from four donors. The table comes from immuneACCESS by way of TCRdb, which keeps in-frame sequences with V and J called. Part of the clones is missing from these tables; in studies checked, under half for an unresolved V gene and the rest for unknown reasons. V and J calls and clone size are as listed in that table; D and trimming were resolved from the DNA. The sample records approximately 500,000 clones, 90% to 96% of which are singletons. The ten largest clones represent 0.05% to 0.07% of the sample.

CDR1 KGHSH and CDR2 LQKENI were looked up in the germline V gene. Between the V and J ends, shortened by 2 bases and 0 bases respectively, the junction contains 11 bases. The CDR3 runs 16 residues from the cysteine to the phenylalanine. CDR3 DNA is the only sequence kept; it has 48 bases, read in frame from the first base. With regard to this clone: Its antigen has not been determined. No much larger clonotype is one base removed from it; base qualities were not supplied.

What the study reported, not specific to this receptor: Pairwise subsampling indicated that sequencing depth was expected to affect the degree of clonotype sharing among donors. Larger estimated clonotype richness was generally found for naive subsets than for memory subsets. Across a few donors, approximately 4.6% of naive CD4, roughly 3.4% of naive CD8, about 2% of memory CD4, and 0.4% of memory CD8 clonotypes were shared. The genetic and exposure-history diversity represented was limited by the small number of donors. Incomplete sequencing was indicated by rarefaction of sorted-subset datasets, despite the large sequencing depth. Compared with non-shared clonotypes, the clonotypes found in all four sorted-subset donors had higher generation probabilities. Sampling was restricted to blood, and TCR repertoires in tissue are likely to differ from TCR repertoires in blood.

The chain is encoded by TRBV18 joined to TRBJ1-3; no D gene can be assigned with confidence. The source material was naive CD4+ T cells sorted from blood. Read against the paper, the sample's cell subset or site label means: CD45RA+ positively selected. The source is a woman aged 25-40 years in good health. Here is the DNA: TGTGCCAGCTCACCAATGACACAGAGCTCTGGAAACACCATATATTTT. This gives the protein CASSPMTQSSGNTIYF.